Listed below are T cell receptor beta chains from one sample, sequenced in a study of T-cell reconstitution after alpha-beta-depleted transplantation in children. TCRdb reprocessed the PCR reads via MiXCR and lists one record per CDR3 protein. Among about 980,000 distinct CDR3 sequences listed, roughly 29% were seen once. The material sequenced was PBMCs, mostly from graft donor cells, taken 360 days after TCRalphabeta/CD19-depleted stem cell transplant. These TCRs come from a boy younger than two who had a stem cell transplant for SCID, so the T cells may come from the graft donor. Each CDR3 is given with its conserved first and last residue. The order of the fields is CDR3 DNA, CDR3 protein, D gene, clone size, V gene, J gene. The D gene is left open where the match is weak. Clone size is shown for a subset of rows, as once, few, many or a class of expanded clone.

cdr3_nt: TGTGCCAGCAGCCAAGAGGGGGGCGCGCCTAGGACTGAAGCTTTCTTT
cdr3_aa: CASSQEGGAPRTEAFF
d_call: -
clone_size: -
v_call: TRBV3-1
j_call: TRBJ1-1

cdr3_nt: TGTGCCAGCAGAACACAGGGCCCGAACACTGAAGCTTTCTTT
cdr3_aa: CASRTQGPNTEAFF
d_call: -
clone_size: few
v_call: TRBV12-3/TRBV12-4
j_call: TRBJ1-1

cdr3_nt: TGTGCCAGCCGGTCAGGGTTTCAAGAGACCCAGTACTTC
cdr3_aa: CASRSGFQETQYF
d_call: -
clone_size: many
v_call: TRBV7-9
j_call: TRBJ2-5

cdr3_nt: TGTGCCACCAGCAGAGCACGGCAGGCCGGGCGGTTGGACAATGAGCAGTTCTTC
cdr3_aa: CATSRARQAGRLDNEQFF
d_call: -
clone_size: -
v_call: TRBV15
j_call: TRBJ2-1

cdr3_nt: TGCAGTGCTCCCCAGCGGGGGGGCTCCTACAATGAGCAGTTCTTC
cdr3_aa: CSAPQRGGSYNEQFF
d_call: TRBD2
clone_size: few
v_call: TRBV20-1
j_call: TRBJ2-1

cdr3_nt: TGCAGTGCTAGAGGGACTAGCGGGGTGTTCTACAATGAGCAGTTCTTC
cdr3_aa: CSARGTSGVFYNEQFF
d_call: TRBD2
clone_size: -
v_call: TRBV20-1
j_call: TRBJ2-1

cdr3_nt: TGTGCCACCAGCGGACGGGTCGGCACTGAAGCTTTCTTT
cdr3_aa: CATSGRVGTEAFF
d_call: -
clone_size: -
v_call: TRBV15
j_call: TRBJ1-1

cdr3_nt: TGTGCCAGTCAACTAGCGGGGGGCAAGAATGAGCAGTTCTTC
cdr3_aa: CASQLAGGKNEQFF
d_call: TRBD2
clone_size: -
v_call: TRBV18
j_call: TRBJ2-1

cdr3_nt: TGTGCCAGCAGTTACACGACAGGGCTGAGCACAGATACGCAGTATTTT
cdr3_aa: CASSYTTGLSTDTQYF
d_call: TRBD1
clone_size: -
v_call: TRBV9
j_call: TRBJ2-3

cdr3_nt: TGTGCCAGCCTTGGGGCCCTAAATTTGGAGACAGATACGCAGTATTTT
cdr3_aa: CASLGALNLETDTQYF
d_call: -
clone_size: -
v_call: TRBV12-3/TRBV12-4
j_call: TRBJ2-3

cdr3_nt: TGTGCCAGCAGTTTGGAGGGGCGGTACACTGAAGCTTTCTTT
cdr3_aa: CASSLEGRYTEAFF
d_call: -
clone_size: many
v_call: TRBV28
j_call: TRBJ1-1

cdr3_nt: TGTGCCAGCAGTCTAGGACTAGCGGTGCCCTCCTACAATGAGCAGTTCTTC
cdr3_aa: CASSLGLAVPSYNEQFF
d_call: TRBD2
clone_size: few
v_call: TRBV27
j_call: TRBJ2-1

cdr3_nt: TGTGCCAGCAGCCAACCACGGCGGAAAGGGGCGGCCTACGAGCAGTACTTC
cdr3_aa: CASSQPRRKGAAYEQYF
d_call: -
clone_size: -
v_call: TRBV14
j_call: TRBJ2-7

cdr3_nt: TGCGCCAGCGTCGACGGTGGACTAGCGGGGGGGAGTGAGCAGTTCTTC
cdr3_aa: CASVDGGLAGGSEQFF
d_call: TRBD2
clone_size: -
v_call: TRBV5-1
j_call: TRBJ2-1

cdr3_nt: TGTGCCAGCAGCTTGGGGATCCGGAGTGGAAACATTCAGTACTTC
cdr3_aa: CASSLGIRSGNIQYF
d_call: -
clone_size: -
v_call: TRBV7-8
j_call: TRBJ2-4

cdr3_nt: TGCGCCAGCAGCTTGGCGGGTGAACTTCTGTTTTTT
cdr3_aa: CASSLAGELLFF
d_call: -
clone_size: few
v_call: TRBV5-1
j_call: TRBJ2-2

cdr3_nt: TGTGCCTGTATCCTCGGGTTTGCAACTAATGAAAAACTGTTTTTT
cdr3_aa: CACILGFATNEKLFF
d_call: -
clone_size: many
v_call: TRBV30
j_call: TRBJ1-4

cdr3_nt: TGTGCCACCAGCAGACCAGGGTGGAGGAATCAGCCCCAGCATTTT
cdr3_aa: CATSRPGWRNQPQHF
d_call: -
clone_size: -
v_call: TRBV15
j_call: TRBJ1-5

cdr3_nt: TGCGCCAGCAGCTTACTAGCGGCCCAACCCTCTGGGGCCAACGTCCTGACTTTC
cdr3_aa: CASSLLAAQPSGANVLTF
d_call: TRBD2
clone_size: few
v_call: TRBV5-1
j_call: TRBJ2-6

cdr3_nt: TGTGCCAGCAGCTTAATGGGCTACGAGCAGTACTTC
cdr3_aa: CASSLMGYEQYF
d_call: -
clone_size: many
v_call: TRBV28
j_call: TRBJ2-7

cdr3_nt: TGTGCCAGCAGCGTCCTGGGACAGGGCTATGGCTACACCTTC
cdr3_aa: CASSVLGQGYGYTF
d_call: TRBD1
clone_size: -
v_call: TRBV14
j_call: TRBJ1-2

cdr3_nt: TGCGCCAGCAGCTTGACTTTGGGGGTCACAGATACGCAGTATTTT
cdr3_aa: CASSLTLGVTDTQYF
d_call: -
clone_size: few
v_call: TRBV5-1
j_call: TRBJ2-3

cdr3_nt: TGCGCCAGCAGCTTGGTCGTGGGGGGGCTGGTGTTCAATGAGCAGTTCTTC
cdr3_aa: CASSLVVGGLVFNEQFF
d_call: -
clone_size: -
v_call: TRBV5-1
j_call: TRBJ2-1

cdr3_nt: TGCGCCAGCAGCTCTGACAGGGGAGCTCGAGGCTACACCTTC
cdr3_aa: CASSSDRGARGYTF
d_call: TRBD1
clone_size: many
v_call: TRBV5-1
j_call: TRBJ1-2

cdr3_nt: TGCGCCAGCAGCCAAGGTCAGGGACCAAGGTTCGATGAGCAGTTCTTC
cdr3_aa: CASSQGQGPRFDEQFF
d_call: -
clone_size: -
v_call: TRBV4-1
j_call: TRBJ2-1

cdr3_nt: TGTGCCAGCATTAAAAGGGAGCAGGGGTCCAATCAGCCCCAGCATTTT
cdr3_aa: CASIKREQGSNQPQHF
d_call: -
clone_size: few
v_call: TRBV21-1
j_call: TRBJ1-5

cdr3_nt: TGCAGTGCTAGAGGGGAGCGGGGGGTGGATACGCAGTATTTT
cdr3_aa: CSARGERGVDTQYF
d_call: TRBD2
clone_size: few
v_call: TRBV20-1
j_call: TRBJ2-3

cdr3_nt: TGTGCCAGCAGTTTGGGTTATACGCAGTATTTT
cdr3_aa: CASSLGYTQYF
d_call: -
clone_size: many
v_call: TRBV28
j_call: TRBJ2-3

cdr3_nt: TGCGCCAGCAGCCCATGGCCCCTGAACACTGAAGCTTTCTTT
cdr3_aa: CASSPWPLNTEAFF
d_call: -
clone_size: few
v_call: TRBV4-1
j_call: TRBJ1-1

cdr3_nt: TGCGCCAGCAGCTTAGGTATGTCGAATGAGCAGTTCTTC
cdr3_aa: CASSLGMSNEQFF
d_call: -
clone_size: few
v_call: TRBV5-1
j_call: TRBJ2-1

cdr3_nt: TGTGCCAGCAGCGTAAAAGTCGGACGGATCAATGAGCAGTTCTTC
cdr3_aa: CASSVKVGRINEQFF
d_call: -
clone_size: few
v_call: TRBV9
j_call: TRBJ2-1

cdr3_nt: TGTGCCAGCAGCCCTGCCGGGACAGGGGAGGGAGGAGGCTACGAGCAGTACTTC
cdr3_aa: CASSPAGTGEGGGYEQYF
d_call: TRBD1
clone_size: -
v_call: TRBV2
j_call: TRBJ2-7

cdr3_nt: TGTGCCACCAGGGGGATTACGGACACTGAAGCTTTCTTT
cdr3_aa: CATRGITDTEAFF
d_call: -
clone_size: -
v_call: TRBV24-1
j_call: TRBJ1-1

cdr3_nt: TGCGCCAGCAGCTTTCGGGACACTAACTATGGCTACACCTTC
cdr3_aa: CASSFRDTNYGYTF
d_call: -
clone_size: few
v_call: TRBV5-1
j_call: TRBJ1-2

cdr3_nt: TGCAGCGTTGAAAACAGGGTTGGCACAGATACGCAGTATTTT
cdr3_aa: CSVENRVGTDTQYF
d_call: -
clone_size: few
v_call: TRBV29-1
j_call: TRBJ2-3

cdr3_nt: TGCGCCAGCAGCGGGACGACAGGGCCCAGCACAGATACGCAGTATTTT
cdr3_aa: CASSGTTGPSTDTQYF
d_call: TRBD1
clone_size: -
v_call: TRBV5-1
j_call: TRBJ2-3

cdr3_nt: TGTGCCAGCAGTGTCCTGCTAGGGGCAGGAGTAGAAGCTTTCTTT
cdr3_aa: CASSVLLGAGVEAFF
d_call: -
clone_size: -
v_call: TRBV6-1
j_call: TRBJ1-1

cdr3_nt: TGCAGTGCTACAGCCCCGGTTGGAACCTACGAGCAGTACTTC
cdr3_aa: CSATAPVGTYEQYF
d_call: -
clone_size: few
v_call: TRBV20-1
j_call: TRBJ2-7

cdr3_nt: TGTGCCAGCCGCGGGGGGGCCGAGGTTTACGAGACCCAGTACTTC
cdr3_aa: CASRGGAEVYETQYF
d_call: TRBD2
clone_size: -
v_call: TRBV12-3/TRBV12-4
j_call: TRBJ2-5